Below are 6 T cell receptor beta chains sequenced from a single sample in a study of shared clonotypes between healthy human individuals. The assay was immunoSEQ multiplex PCR, and TCRdb's table has in-frame clones only and misses some. The sample shows 950,000 to 1,100,000 clones, 70% to 80% of them seen only once. Sequenced input: memory CD4+ T cells from PBMCs. Described subset: CD45RA-negative fraction. These receptors originate from a man younger than 35 in good health. Some clones in this sample may be carry-over from other donors' samples.

The chain joins TRBV6-5 to TRBJ2-7, with D perhaps matching TRBD1 (6 bases). The CDR3 runs 14 residues. CDR1 is MNHEY and CDR2 is SVGAGI in the germline V gene. V was cut by 9 bases and J by 4 bases, with 19 bases left in between. The CDR3 coding sequence is TGTGCCAGTTCTCCGACAGGCGCTTCGTACGAGCAGTACTTC. This gives the protein CASSPTGASYEQYF.

Notes on this clone: Other DNA sequences of this sample code for an identical CDR3. V is TRBV7-2 and J is TRBJ1-2, with TRBD1 as a possible D gene (5 bases). The CDR3 has 13 residues. Germline V gene data show CDR1 as SGHTA and CDR2 as FQGNSA. The germline V and J ends were trimmed by 3 bases and 3 bases, with 8 bases remaining between them. Written as DNA, the CDR3 is TGTGCCAGCAGCTTCGGGGGGGACTATGGCTACACCTTC. Translating it yields CASSFGGDYGYTF.

The CDR3 nucleotides read TGTGCCAGCAGGGACGCGGGGGAGGCCTACGAGCAGTACTTC. It translates to CASRDAGEAYEQYF. The chain has TRBV28 and TRBJ2-7; 7 nucleotides line up with TRBD2. CDR1 MDHEN and CDR2 SYDVKM come from the germline V gene. The J segment lost 2 bases and the V segment lost 6 bases, leaving 7 bases of the junction unmatched. CDR3 length equals 14 residues.

For the CDR3, the DNA is TGCGCCAGCAGCCAACCCAAAAAGAAGTCCCTTTACGAGCAGTACTTC. Amino acid sequence: CASSQPKKKSLYEQYF. The chain recombines TRBV4-3 with TRBJ2-7; the D is unclear. V gave up 2 bases and J gave up 4 bases, with 18 bases separating them. This CDR3 region has 16 residues. Germline assignment: CDR1 LGHNA and CDR2 YSLEER.

This sequence joins TRBV30 and TRBJ2-7; 7 bases map to TRBD1. Germline V gives CDR1 GTSNPN, CDR2 SVGIG (reference sequence). The CDR3 is made up of 11 amino acids. V lost 5 bases, J lost 9 bases, and 7 bases stayed unmatched. The CDR3 DNA is TGTGCCTGGGGACAGGCTAAGGGGCAGTACTTC. It yields the protein CAWGQAKGQYF.

This clone was recorded only once. The V gene is TRBV7-9, the J gene TRBJ2-5; D not resolved. Germline V gene data show CDR1 as SEHNR and CDR2 as FQNEAQ (reference sequence). Trimming took 5 bases from V and 1 from J, leaving 20 bases between them. The length of the CDR3 is 17 residues. The CDR3 sequence is CASSPSLASGRQETQYF. CDR3 DNA: TGTGCCAGCAGCCCTTCGTTGGCGTCTGGGCGCCAAGAGACCCAGTACTTC.